This entry lists 14 T cell receptor beta chains sequenced from one sample in a study of chemoradiotherapy in HPV16-positive cancers (dated by TCRdb to 2022 to 2024). Receptor amplification or capture employed the immunoSEQ multiplex PCR assay. TCRdb carries this immuneACCESS record with in-frame sequences only. Its versions omit some clonotypes, under half of them owing to an unresolved V gene in the studies checked, with the rest unexplained. The sample table holds about 35,000 clones, of which around 93% were seen once. The ten largest clones add up to 3.5% to 4% of the sample. Sample: blood, taken from a patient who underwent chemoradiotherapy. These TCRs come from a human donor with HPV-associated anogenital cancer.

V gene TRBV5-6 combines with J gene TRBJ2-4, with 9 bases matching TRBD1. The length of the CDR3 is 17 residues. Germline CDR1 and CDR2: SGHDT and YYEEEE. V was clipped by 2 bases and J by 3 bases; unmatched bases: 9. CDR3 nucleotide sequence: TGTGCCAGCAGCTTAGGACAGGGGTCCCGGGGCAAAAACATTCAGTACTTC. It encodes CASSLGQGSRGKNIQYF.

The chain carries TRBV7-8 and TRBJ1-2, with a tentative D call TRBD1 (5 bases). Trimming pared 4 bases from V and 3 bases from J, leaving 12 bases between. Germline loops: CDR1 SGHVS, CDR2 FQNEAQ. This CDR3 has 14 amino acids. CDR3 sequence: CASSSFGTDYGYTF. Written as DNA, the CDR3 is TGTGCCAGCAGCTCATTCGGGACGGACTATGGCTACACCTTC.

The chain carries TRBV28 and TRBJ1-6; maybe TRBD1 (6 bases). Trimming removed 6 bases from V and 5 bases from J, with 14 bases in between. Germline loops: CDR1 MDHEN, CDR2 SYDVKM. The CDR3 contains 15 residues. This CDR3 reads CASSPRQVNNSPLHF. The CDR3, as DNA: TGTGCCAGCAGCCCCCGACAGGTTAATAATTCACCCCTCCACTTT.

The chain uses TRBV29-1 and TRBJ2-7; the D gene is possibly TRBD2 (5 bases). Germline assignment: CDR1 SQVTM and CDR2 ANQGSEA. The CDR3 contains 13 residues. V lost 3 bases and J 7 bases, leaving 16 bases between the germline ends. In DNA, the CDR3 is TGCAGCGTTGACCCCACGGGGAAGGGTGAGCAGTACTTC. Translation: CSVDPTGKGEQYF.

The chain is built from TRBV18 and TRBJ2-2; possible D gene TRBD1, 6 bases. V was clipped by 4 bases and J by 3 bases, with 12 bases between them. This CDR3 comprises 15 residues. Per germline, CDR1 KGHSH and CDR2 LQKENI. The CDR3 nucleotides read TGTGCCAGCTCACTTACAGGGCTCGACACCGGGGAGCTGTTTTTT. Residues: CASSLTGLDTGELFF. The full variable domain, in which reference TRBV18 and TRBJ2-2 provide the parts outside the CDR3, is NAGVMQNPRHLVRRRGQEARLRCSPMKGHSHVYWYRQLPEEGLKFMVYLQKENIIDESGMPKERFSAEFPKEGPSILRIQQVVRGDSAAYFCASSLTGLDTGELFFGEGSRLTVL.

This clone occurred once. J is TRBJ1-5 and V is TRBV18; D possibly corresponds to TRBD1 (6 bases). CDR1 is KGHSH, CDR2 LQKENI, per germline. Trimming stripped 0 bases from V and 6 bases from J, with 12 bases between. The CDR3 length is 15 residues. In DNA form, the CDR3 reads TGTGCCAGCTCACCACCAGGAGGGGGTTCTCAGCCCCAGCATTTT. This encodes CASSPPGGGSQPQHF.

The V call is TRBV10-3, the J call TRBJ1-2; D ambiguous. The CDR3 runs 12 residues. V was trimmed by 3 bases and J by 7 bases, leaving 9 bases between them. CDR1 and CDR2 from the germline V gene are ENHRY and SYGVKD. CDR3 coding DNA: TGTGCCATCAGTGAATGGGGTGGTGGCTACACCTTC. Its protein product is CAISEWGGGYTF.

The chain has TRBV2 and TRBJ2-7, with 10 bases aligning to TRBD2. V dropped 3 bases and J dropped 2; count of bases not matched to a gene: 4. This CDR3 region has 15 residues. Germline V lookup: CDR1 SNHLY, CDR2 FYNNEI. The CDR3 protein is CASSEGLATTYEQYF. The CDR3 DNA reads as TGTGCCAGCAGTGAGGGACTAGCGACTACCTACGAGCAGTACTTC.

The V and J genes are TRBV19 and TRBJ1-1; 7 nucleotides align to TRBD1. CDR1 and CDR2 (germline): LNHDA, SQIVND (reference sequence). Trimming cost V 6 bases and J 0 bases; bases outside gene matches: 1. There are 13 residues in the CDR3. CDR3 loop: CASRDRVNTEAFF. The CDR3, as DNA: TGTGCCAGTAGAGACAGGGTGAACACTGAAGCTTTCTTT.

The genes are TRBV6-1 and TRBJ1-1; no clear D. From germline, CDR1 is MNHNS and CDR2 SASEGT. Between the trimmed V and J ends, which lost 4 bases and 6 bases, there was a span of 24 bases. This CDR3 has 17 amino acids. The CDR3 sequence is CASSVQATGNQDPEAFF. The CDR3, as DNA: TGTGCCAGCAGTGTACAAGCGACCGGGAACCAAGACCCTGAAGCTTTCTTT.

The rearrangement uses TRBV9 and TRBJ2-1, with TRBD2 matching 8 bases. The CDR3 spans 16 residues. Germline CDR1 SGDLS, CDR2 YYNGEE. J lost 2 bases, V lost 4 bases, and 8 bases had no gene match. As DNA, the CDR3 is TGTGCCAGCAGCCCCGTGGTTAGCGGGGCCTACAATGAGCAGTTCTTC. Protein product: CASSPVVSGAYNEQFF.

The chain is built from TRBV7-9 and TRBJ2-1; 8 bases fit TRBD2. Germline values: CDR1 SEHNR, CDR2 FQNEAQ (reference sequence). CDR3 length equals 15 residues. The junction had 8 bases not matched to a gene; V was cut back by 1 base and J by 9 bases. CDR3 sequence: CASSLVGGASTEQFF. DNA for the CDR3: TGTGCCAGCAGCTTAGTCGGGGGGGCCTCTACTGAGCAGTTCTTC. Looking up the rest from reference TRBV7-9 and TRBJ2-1 gives the full variable domain: DTGVSQNPRHKITKRGQNVTFRCDPISEHNRLYWYRQTLGQGPEFLTYFQNEAQLEKSRLLSDRFSAERPKGSFSTLEIQRTEQGDSAMYLCASSLVGGASTEQFFGPGTRLTVL.

This chain links TRBV11-3 with TRBJ2-7, with 7 positions matching TRBD1. This CDR3 is built from 14 residues. Germline-derived CDR1 and CDR2 are SGHNT and YENEEA. V lost 1 base to trimming and J lost 2 bases; unmatched junction nucleotides: 2. The chain's CDR3 is CASSLVGTAYEQYF. The DNA of the CDR3 is TGTGCCAGCAGCTTAGTTGGGACAGCCTACGAGCAGTACTTC. The variable domain in full, with the rest retrieved from reference TRBV11-3 and TRBJ2-7, is EAGVVQSPRYKIIEKKQPVAFWCNPISGHNTLYWYLQNLGQGPELLIRYENEEAVDDSQLPKDRFSAERLKGVDSTLKIQPAELGDSAVYLCASSLVGTAYEQYFGPGTRLTVT.

This chain joins TRBV5-1 and TRBJ1-2; 8 bases line up with TRBD1. Germline V gives CDR1 SGHRS, CDR2 YFSETQ. The CDR3 loop spans 13 amino acids. The V gene end was trimmed by 6 bases and the J gene end by 7 bases; junction bases not matched to a gene: 8. The CDR3 loop reads CASTRGQGRGYTF. The CDR3 nucleotides are TGCGCCAGCACACGCGGACAGGGCCGTGGCTACACCTTC.